This entry lists 7 T cell receptor beta chains sequenced from one sample in a study of naive and memory T cell subsets. The beta constant-region primer was an equimolar mix of two oligonucleotides covering TRBC1 and TRBC2. TCRdb ran MiXCR on the UMI-ligation and nested PCR reads and lists one entry per CDR3 protein. Found here are 130,000 to 150,000 distinct CDR3 sequences, about 18% of them singletons; the top ten hold approximately 0.15%. The source material was naive CD4+ T cells from blood. These receptors came from a human donor in good health.

The V gene is TRBV29-1, the J gene TRBJ2-7, with D tentatively TRBD1 (6 bases). CDR1 is SQVTM and CDR2 is ANQGSEA in the germline V gene. The CDR3 runs 11 residues. Trimming shortened V by 6 bases and J by 2 bases, and 8 bases separated the two germline ends. CDR3 nucleotides: TGCAGCGTGACAGGAACCTACGAGCAGTACTTC. Its protein product is CSVTGTYEQYF.

This clonotype was detected a few times. V usage is TRBV5-1 and J usage is TRBJ2-1; D is undetermined. Deletions cut 3 bases from V and 2 bases from J, with 6 bases between. The CDR3 length is 13 residues. The germline V gene has CDR1 SGHRS and CDR2 YFSETQ. CDR3 bases: TGCGCCAGCAGCTCTCGAACCTACAATGAGCAGTTCTTC. It encodes CASSSRTYNEQFF.

The sample holds a few counts of this clonotype. The chain couples TRBV4-1 to TRBJ1-3; no clear D gene. The CDR3 totals 18 residues. The germline V gene has CDR1 MGHRA and CDR2 YSYEKL. V was cut by 7 bases and J by 2 bases, with 24 bases left in between. CDR3 coding DNA: TGCGCCAGCACGAGAAGTGGGTTGTCAGATGATCCTGGAAACACCATATATTTT. Translated: CASTRSGLSDDPGNTIYF.

This clonotype was recorded a few times. This chain links TRBV7-2 with TRBJ2-1, with 12 bases aligning to TRBD2. The J segment lost 5 bases and the V segment lost 3 bases, leaving 2 bases of the junction unmatched. This CDR3 is 15 amino acids long. Germline V gene sequence: CDR1 SGHTA, CDR2 FQGNSA. Here the CDR3 DNA reads TGTGCCAGCAGCTTCCGGACTAGCGGGAACAATGAGCAGTTCTTC. Translating it yields CASSFRTSGNNEQFF. Drawing the rest from reference TRBV7-2 and TRBJ2-1, the complete variable domain is GAGVSQSPSNKVTEKGKDVELRCDPISGHTALYWYRQSLGQGLEFLIYFQGNSAPDKSGLPSDRFSAERTGGSVSTLTIQRTQQEDSAVYLCASSFRTSGNNEQFFGPGTRLTVL.

This chain joins TRBV5-1 and TRBJ2-2, with D possibly being TRBD1 (5 bases). The CDR3 covers 15 residues. V lost 2 bases, J lost 4 bases, and 12 bases lay in between. CDR1 and CDR2 from the germline V gene are SGHRS and YFSETQ. The CDR3 spells CASSFYRTTTGELFF. The CDR3 bases are TGCGCCAGCAGCTTCTACAGGACAACCACCGGGGAGCTGTTTTTT.

This clonotype came up a few times. The chain joins TRBV7-8 to TRBJ2-5, with D perhaps assigned TRBD1 or TRBD2 (5 bases each). The CDR3 contains 14 residues. Trimming cost V 5 bases and J 3 bases, with 13 bases left between them. CDR1 is SGHVS and CDR2 is FQNEAQ in the germline V gene. The CDR3 is CASSADVGEETQYF. The DNA of the CDR3 is TGTGCCAGCAGCGCCGATGTGGGGGAAGAGACCCAGTACTTC.

The genes are TRBV27 and TRBJ1-3; D uncertain. Germline lookup yields CDR1 MNHEY and CDR2 SMNVEV (reference sequence). CDR3 length: 15 amino acids. The V end was cut by 5 bases, the J end by 5 bases, with 16 bases between. The chain's CDR3 is CASSPSMALRNTIYF. The CDR3 bases are TGTGCCAGCAGTCCCTCGATGGCGTTAAGAAACACCATATATTTT.